This TCR beta chain emerged from a study of T cell changes during pregnancy in multiple sclerosis. Clones were sequenced by immunoSEQ multiplex PCR, and TCRdb holds only the in-frame ones, with some missing. This sample carries around 50,000 clones, just under 90% of them seen once, and the ten largest clones take approximately 5%. Sequenced: peripheral blood from another person, used as feeder cells. This receptor was obtained from a human donor whose cells served as feeder cells for cultures in a pregnancy study.

CDR3 sequence (DNA): TGTGCCAGCAGCCTCACTAGCGGGGGGACCACCGGGGAGCTGTTTTTT. Protein sequence: CASSLTSGGTTGELFF. The chain is built from TRBV7-2 and TRBJ2-2, with 12 positions matching TRBD2. Germline assignment: CDR1 SGHTA and CDR2 FQGNSA. The V and J ends lost 5 bases and 4 bases, in that order; junction bases with no gene match: 5. This CDR3 has 16 residues.